This TCR beta chain was observed in a study of T cells in Graves' hyperthyroidism and ophthalmopathy. The CDR3 loop spans 12 amino acids. With V trimmed by 11 bases and J by 0 bases, 2 bases remained unmatched. Germline CDR1 reads MDHEN; CDR2 reads SYDVKM. Absent ophthalmopathy progression within 18 months defined stable Graves' hyperthyroidism. Amplified regions were TCR beta CDR3 sequences from RNA transcripts. TCR CDR3 regions were first amplified by RT-PCR with HTBI primers. TCRdb redid the calling of the multiplex PCR reads with MiXCR, one entry per CDR3 protein. The sample shows about 620,000 distinct CDR3 sequences, 15% to 20% of them seen only once.

The TCR comes from a woman in her twenties or thirties with Graves' hyperthyroidism. Sequenced sample: blood. J is TRBJ2-7 and V is TRBV28; 9 bases line up with TRBD2. CDR3 in amino acids: CAAGGSSYEQYF. The CDR3 nucleotides are TGTGCCGCGGGGGGGAGCTCCTACGAGCAGTACTTC.